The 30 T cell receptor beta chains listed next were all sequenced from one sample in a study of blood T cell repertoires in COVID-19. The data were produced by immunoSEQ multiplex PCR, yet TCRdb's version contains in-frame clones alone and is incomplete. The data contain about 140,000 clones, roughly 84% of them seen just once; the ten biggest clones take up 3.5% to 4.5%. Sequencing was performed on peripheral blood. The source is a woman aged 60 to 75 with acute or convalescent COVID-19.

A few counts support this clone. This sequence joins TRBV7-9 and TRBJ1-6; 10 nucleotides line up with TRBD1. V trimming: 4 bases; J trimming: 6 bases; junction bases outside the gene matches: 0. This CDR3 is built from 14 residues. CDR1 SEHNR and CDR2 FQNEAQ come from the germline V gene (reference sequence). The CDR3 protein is CASSWDRGNSPLHF. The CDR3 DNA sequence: TGTGCCAGCAGCTGGGACAGGGGTAATTCACCCCTCCACTTT. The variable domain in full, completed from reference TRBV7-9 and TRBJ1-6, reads DTGVSQNPRHKITKRGQNVTFRCDPISEHNRLYWYRQTLGQGPEFLTYFQNEAQLEKSRLLSDRFSAERPKGSFSTLEIQRTEQGDSAMYLCASSWDRGNSPLHFGNGTRLTVT.

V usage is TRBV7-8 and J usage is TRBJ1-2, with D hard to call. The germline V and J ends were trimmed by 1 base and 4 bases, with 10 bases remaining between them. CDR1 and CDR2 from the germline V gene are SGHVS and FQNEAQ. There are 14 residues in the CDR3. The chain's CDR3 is CASSLDPTVYGYTF. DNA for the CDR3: TGTGCCAGCAGCTTAGATCCAACAGTCTATGGCTACACCTTC.

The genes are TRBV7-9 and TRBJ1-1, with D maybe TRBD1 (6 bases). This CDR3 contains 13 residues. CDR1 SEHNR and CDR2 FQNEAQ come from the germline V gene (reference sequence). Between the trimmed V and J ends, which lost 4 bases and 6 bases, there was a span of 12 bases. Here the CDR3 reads CASSYRERPEAFF. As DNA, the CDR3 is TGTGCCAGCAGCTACAGGGAGAGACCTGAAGCTTTCTTT. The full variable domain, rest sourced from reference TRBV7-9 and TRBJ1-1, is DTGVSQNPRHKITKRGQNVTFRCDPISEHNRLYWYRQTLGQGPEFLTYFQNEAQLEKSRLLSDRFSAERPKGSFSTLEIQRTEQGDSAMYLCASSYRERPEAFFGQGTRLTVV.

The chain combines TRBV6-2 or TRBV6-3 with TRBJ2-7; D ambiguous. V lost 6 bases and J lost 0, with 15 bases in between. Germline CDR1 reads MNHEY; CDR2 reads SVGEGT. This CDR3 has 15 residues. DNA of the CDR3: TGTGCCAGCAGCTCCAGGCTCTTAAGCTCCTACGAGCAGTACTTC. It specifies CASSSRLLSSYEQYF.

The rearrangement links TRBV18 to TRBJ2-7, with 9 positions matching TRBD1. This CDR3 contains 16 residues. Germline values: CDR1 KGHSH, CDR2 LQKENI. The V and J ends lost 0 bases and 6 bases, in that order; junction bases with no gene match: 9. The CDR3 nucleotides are TGTGCCAGCTCACCACCAAGTACAGGGGGCGGCTTCGAGCAGTACTTC. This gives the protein CASSPPSTGGGFEQYF.

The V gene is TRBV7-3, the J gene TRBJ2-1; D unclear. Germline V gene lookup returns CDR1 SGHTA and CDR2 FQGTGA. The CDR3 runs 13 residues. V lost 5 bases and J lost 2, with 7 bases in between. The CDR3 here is CASSTQAYNEQFF. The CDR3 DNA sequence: TGTGCCAGCAGCACCCAGGCCTACAATGAGCAGTTCTTC.

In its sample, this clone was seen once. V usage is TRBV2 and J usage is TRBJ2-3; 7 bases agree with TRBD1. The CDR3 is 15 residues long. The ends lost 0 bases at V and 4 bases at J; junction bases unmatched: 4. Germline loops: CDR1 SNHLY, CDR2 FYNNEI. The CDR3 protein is CASSEAQGSADTQYF. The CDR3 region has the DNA TGTGCCAGCAGTGAAGCACAGGGGTCTGCAGATACGCAGTATTTT.

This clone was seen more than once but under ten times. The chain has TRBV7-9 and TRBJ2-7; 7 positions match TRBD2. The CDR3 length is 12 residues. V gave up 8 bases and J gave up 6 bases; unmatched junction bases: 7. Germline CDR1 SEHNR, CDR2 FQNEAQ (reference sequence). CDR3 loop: CASGEGPGEQYF. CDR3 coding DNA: TGTGCCAGCGGGGAGGGCCCTGGCGAGCAGTACTTC.

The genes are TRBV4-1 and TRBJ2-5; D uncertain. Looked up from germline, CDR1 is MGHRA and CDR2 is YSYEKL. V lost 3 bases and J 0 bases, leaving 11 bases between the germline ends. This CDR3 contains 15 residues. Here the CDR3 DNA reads TGCGCCAGCAGCCACCTTGGAGAGTACCAAGAGACCCAGTACTTC. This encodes CASSHLGEYQETQYF.

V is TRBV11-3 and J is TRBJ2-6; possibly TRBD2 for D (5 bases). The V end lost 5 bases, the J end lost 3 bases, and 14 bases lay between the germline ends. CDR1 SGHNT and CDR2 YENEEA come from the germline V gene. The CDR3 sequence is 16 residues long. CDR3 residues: CASSQPYGVGANVLTF. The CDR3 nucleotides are TGTGCCAGCAGCCAACCCTACGGGGTTGGGGCCAACGTCCTGACTTTC.

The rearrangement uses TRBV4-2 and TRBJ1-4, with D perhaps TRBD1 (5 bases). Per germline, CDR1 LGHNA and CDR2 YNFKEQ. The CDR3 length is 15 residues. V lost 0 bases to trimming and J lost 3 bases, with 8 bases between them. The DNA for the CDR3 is TGTGCCAGCAGCCAAGAGACAGCCCCTAATGAAAAACTGTTTTTT. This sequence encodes CASSQETAPNEKLFF.

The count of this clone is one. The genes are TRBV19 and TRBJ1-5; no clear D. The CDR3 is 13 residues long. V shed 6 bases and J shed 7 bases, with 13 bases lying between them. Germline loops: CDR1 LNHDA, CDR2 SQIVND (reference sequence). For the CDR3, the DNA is TGTGCCAGTAGGGACGGGGTGGGGCAGCCCCAGCATTTT. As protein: CASRDGVGQPQHF.

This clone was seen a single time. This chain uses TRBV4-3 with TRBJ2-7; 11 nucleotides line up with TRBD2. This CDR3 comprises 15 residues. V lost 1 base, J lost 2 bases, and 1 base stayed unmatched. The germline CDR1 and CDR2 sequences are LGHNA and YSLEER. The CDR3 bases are TGCGCCAGCAGCCAAGTACTAGCGGGAGCCTACGAGCAGTACTTC. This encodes CASSQVLAGAYEQYF.

The CDR3 sequence: CASSLGGSGVNTEAFF. The CDR3 DNA is TGTGCCAGCAGCTTGGGAGGTTCAGGGGTGAACACTGAAGCTTTCTTT. The chain recombines TRBV5-4 with TRBJ1-1; D might be TRBD1 (6 bases). The germline CDR1 and CDR2 sequences are SGHNT and YYREEE (reference sequence). The CDR3 length is 16 residues. With 0 bases removed from V and 0 bases from J, the gap between germline ends came to 12 bases.

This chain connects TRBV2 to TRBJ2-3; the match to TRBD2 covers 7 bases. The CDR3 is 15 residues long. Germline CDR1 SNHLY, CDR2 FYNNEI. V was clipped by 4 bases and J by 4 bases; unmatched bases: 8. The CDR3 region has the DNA TGTGCCAGCAGTGCCCGGGAGGTTGGGGCAGATACGCAGTATTTT. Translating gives CASSAREVGADTQYF.

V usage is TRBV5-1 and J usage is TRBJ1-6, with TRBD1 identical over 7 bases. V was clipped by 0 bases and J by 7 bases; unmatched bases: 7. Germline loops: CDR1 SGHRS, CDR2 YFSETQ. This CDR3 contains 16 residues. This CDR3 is CASSLGQGEGNSPLHF. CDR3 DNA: TGCGCCAGCAGCTTGGGACAGGGAGAAGGGAATTCACCCCTCCACTTT.

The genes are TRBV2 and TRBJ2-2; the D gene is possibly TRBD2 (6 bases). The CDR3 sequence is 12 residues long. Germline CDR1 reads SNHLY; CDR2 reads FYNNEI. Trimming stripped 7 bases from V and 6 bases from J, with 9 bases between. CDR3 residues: CASTRESGELFF. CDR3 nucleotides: TGTGCCAGCACGCGGGAATCCGGGGAGCTGTTTTTT.

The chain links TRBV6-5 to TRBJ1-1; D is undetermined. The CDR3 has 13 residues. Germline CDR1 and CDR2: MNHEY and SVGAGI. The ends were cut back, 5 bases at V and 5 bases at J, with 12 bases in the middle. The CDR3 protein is CASSRPRATEAFF. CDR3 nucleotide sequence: TGTGCCAGCAGTCGACCGAGGGCGACTGAAGCTTTCTTT.

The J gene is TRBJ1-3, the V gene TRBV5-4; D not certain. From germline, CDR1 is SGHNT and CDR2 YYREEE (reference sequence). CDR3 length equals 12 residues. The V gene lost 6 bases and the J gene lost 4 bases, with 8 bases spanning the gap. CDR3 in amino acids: CASNSPGNTIYF. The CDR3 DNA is TGTGCCAGCAACTCACCAGGAAACACCATATATTTT.

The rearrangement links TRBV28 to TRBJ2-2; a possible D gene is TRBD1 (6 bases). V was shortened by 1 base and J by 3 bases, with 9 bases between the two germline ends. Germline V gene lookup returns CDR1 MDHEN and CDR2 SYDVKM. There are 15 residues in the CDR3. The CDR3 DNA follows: TGTGCCAGCAGTTTATTGGGGGCGGACACCGGGGAGCTGTTTTTT. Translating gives CASSLLGADTGELFF.

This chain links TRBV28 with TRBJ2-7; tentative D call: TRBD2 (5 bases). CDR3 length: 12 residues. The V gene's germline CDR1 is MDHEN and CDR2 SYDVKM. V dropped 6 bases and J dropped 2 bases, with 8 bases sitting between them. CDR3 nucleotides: TGTGCCAGCAGCGGGGTTGCCTACGAGCAGTACTTC. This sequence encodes CASSGVAYEQYF.

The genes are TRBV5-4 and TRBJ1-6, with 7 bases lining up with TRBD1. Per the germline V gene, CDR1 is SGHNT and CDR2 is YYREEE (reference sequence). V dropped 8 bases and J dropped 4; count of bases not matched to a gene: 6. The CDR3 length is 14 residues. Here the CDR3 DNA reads TGTGCCAGTGGACAGGCGAATTATAATTCACCCCTCCACTTT. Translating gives CASGQANYNSPLHF. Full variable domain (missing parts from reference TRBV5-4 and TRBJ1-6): ETGVTQSPTHLIKTRGQQVTLRCSSQSGHNTVSWYQQALGQGPQFIFQYYREEENGRGNFPPRFSGLQFPNYSSELNVNALELDDSALYLCASGQANYNSPLHFGNGTRLTVT.

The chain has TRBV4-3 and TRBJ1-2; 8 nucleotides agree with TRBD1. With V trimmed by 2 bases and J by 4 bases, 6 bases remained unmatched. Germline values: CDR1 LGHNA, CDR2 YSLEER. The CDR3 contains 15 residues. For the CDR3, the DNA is TGCGCCAGCAGCCAACAAGAAGGGACAGGCTATGGCTACACCTTC. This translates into CASSQQEGTGYGYTF.

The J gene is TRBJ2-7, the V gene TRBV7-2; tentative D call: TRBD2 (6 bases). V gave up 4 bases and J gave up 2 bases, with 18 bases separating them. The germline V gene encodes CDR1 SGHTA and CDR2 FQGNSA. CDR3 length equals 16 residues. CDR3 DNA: TGTGCCAGCAGCTCCCCCCAAAGCGGGTATGCCTACGAGCAGTACTTC. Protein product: CASSSPQSGYAYEQYF.

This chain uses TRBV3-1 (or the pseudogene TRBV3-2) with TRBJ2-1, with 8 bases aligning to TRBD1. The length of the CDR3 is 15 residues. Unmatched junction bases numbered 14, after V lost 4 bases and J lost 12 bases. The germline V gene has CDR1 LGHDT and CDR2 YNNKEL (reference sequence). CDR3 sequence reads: CASSRPSDRGQGQFF. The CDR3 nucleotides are TGTGCCAGCAGCCGCCCCTCAGACAGGGGTCAGGGGCAGTTCTTC.

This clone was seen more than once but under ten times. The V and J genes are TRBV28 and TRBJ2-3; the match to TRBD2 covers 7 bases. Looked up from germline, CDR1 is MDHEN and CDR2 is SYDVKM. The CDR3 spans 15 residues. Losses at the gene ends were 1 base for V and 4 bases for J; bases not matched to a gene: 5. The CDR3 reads CASSLFAGESDTQYF. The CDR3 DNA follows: TGTGCCAGCAGTTTATTTGCGGGAGAATCAGATACGCAGTATTTT.

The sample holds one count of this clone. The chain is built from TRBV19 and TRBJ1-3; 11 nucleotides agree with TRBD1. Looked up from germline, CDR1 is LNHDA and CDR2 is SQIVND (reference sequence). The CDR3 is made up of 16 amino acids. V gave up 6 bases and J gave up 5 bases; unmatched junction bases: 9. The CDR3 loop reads CASSSLGTGGRNTIYF. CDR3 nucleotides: TGTGCCAGTAGCTCCCTCGGGACAGGGGGGAGAAACACCATATATTTT.

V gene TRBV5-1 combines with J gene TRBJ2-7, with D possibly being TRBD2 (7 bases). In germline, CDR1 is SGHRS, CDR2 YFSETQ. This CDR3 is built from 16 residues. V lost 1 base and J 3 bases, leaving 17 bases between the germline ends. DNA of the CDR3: TGCGCCAGCAGCTTGTGGGGGACAACGGGAGGCTACGAGCAGTACTTC. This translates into CASSLWGTTGGYEQYF.

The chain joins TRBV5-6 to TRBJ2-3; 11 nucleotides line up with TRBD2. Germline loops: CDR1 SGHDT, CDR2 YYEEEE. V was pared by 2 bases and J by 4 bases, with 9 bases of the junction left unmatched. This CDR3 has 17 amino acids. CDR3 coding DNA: TGTGCCAGCAGCTTACTCGCGTTAGCGGGAGGGGCAGATACGCAGTATTTT. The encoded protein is CASSLLALAGGADTQYF.

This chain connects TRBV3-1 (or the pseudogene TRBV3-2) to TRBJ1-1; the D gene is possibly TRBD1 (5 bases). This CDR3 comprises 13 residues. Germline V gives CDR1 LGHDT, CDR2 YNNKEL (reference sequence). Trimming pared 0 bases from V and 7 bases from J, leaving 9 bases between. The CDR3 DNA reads TGTGCCAGCAGCCAAGATCTCGACAGTGAAGCTTTCTTT. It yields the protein CASSQDLDSEAFF.